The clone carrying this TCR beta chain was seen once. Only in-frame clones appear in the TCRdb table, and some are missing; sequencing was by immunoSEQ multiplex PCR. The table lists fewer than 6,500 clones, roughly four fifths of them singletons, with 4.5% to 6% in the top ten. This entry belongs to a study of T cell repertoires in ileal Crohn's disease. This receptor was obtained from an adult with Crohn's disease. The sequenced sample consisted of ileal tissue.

CDR3 region: CASKISTGQDTQYF. The CDR3 DNA is TGTGCCAGCAAAATATCGACAGGACAAGATACGCAGTATTTT. The V and J genes are TRBV27 and TRBJ2-3; TRBD1 is a possible D gene (6 bases). Trimming removed 7 bases from V and 5 bases from J, with 16 bases in between. Germline V lookup: CDR1 MNHEY, CDR2 SMNVEV (reference sequence). The CDR3 is 14 amino acids.